This TCR beta chain was retrieved from a study of regulatory T cells in long-lasting Graves disease. Notes on the study in general: Patients with persistent disease showed a bias toward TRBV28, TRBJ1-2 and TRBJ2-5.

A note on this clonotype: Its specificity is not known.

Regarding time point: newly diagnosed GD, antithyroid drugs for less than 3 months. Extracted PBMC RNA gave rise to the TCR library. V lost 2 bases, J lost 6 bases, and 9 bases lay in between. Per germline, CDR1 SEHNR and CDR2 FQNEAQ (reference sequence). This CDR3 contains 13 residues. According to the study, TCR beta libraries were built with iRepertoire HTBI primers and CDR3-region Arm-PCR. TCRdb re-called the multiplex PCR reads with MiXCR, one entry per CDR3 protein. The sample shows 400,000 to 500,000 distinct CDR3 sequences, about 14% of them seen only once. These sequences were also reported in another study, on T cells in Graves' hyperthyroidism and ophthalmopathy. That report notes: From stable hyperthyroidism, ophthalmopathy was separated by a 13 V-J model.

This sequence joins TRBV7-9 and TRBJ2-3; possibly TRBD1 or TRBD2 for D (6 bases each). The input for sequencing was peripheral blood mononuclear cells (PBMCs), taken at new diagnosis, from a patient treated with antithyroid drugs. This receptor was obtained from a woman in her forties or fifties with Graves disease. The DNA of the CDR3 is TGTGCCAGCAGCTTACTAGGGGGGGATACGCAGTATTTT. This codes for CASSLLGGDTQYF.